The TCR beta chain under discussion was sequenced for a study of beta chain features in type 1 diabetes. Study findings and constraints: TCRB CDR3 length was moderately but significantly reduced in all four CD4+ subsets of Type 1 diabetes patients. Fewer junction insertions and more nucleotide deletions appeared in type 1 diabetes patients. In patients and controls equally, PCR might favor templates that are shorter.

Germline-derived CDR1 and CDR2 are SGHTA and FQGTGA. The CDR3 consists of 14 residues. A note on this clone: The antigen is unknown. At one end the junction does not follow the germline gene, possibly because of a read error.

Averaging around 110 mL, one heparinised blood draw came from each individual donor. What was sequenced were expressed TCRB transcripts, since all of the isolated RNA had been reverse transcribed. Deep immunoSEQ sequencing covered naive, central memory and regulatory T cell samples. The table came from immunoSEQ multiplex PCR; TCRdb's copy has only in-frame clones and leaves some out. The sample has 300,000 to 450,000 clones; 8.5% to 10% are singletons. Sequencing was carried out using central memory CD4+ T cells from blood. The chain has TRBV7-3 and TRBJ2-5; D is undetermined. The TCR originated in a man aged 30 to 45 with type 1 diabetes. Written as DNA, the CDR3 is TGCGCCAGCAGCCCACGGACGCTGGGGGAGACCCAGTACTTC. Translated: CASSPRTLGETQYF.